A single sample gave rise to the 19 T cell receptor beta chains below, sequenced in a study of blood T cell repertoires in COVID-19. The assay was immunoSEQ multiplex PCR, and TCRdb's table has in-frame clones only and misses some. The sample shows a few hundred thousand clones, about 90% of them seen only once. Input material: PBMCs or T cells enriched from blood (not recorded which). Every receptor here comes from a man younger than 45 who had recovered from COVID-19.

This clone showed up just once. V is TRBV4-1 and J is TRBJ2-3; 9 nucleotides line up with TRBD1. This CDR3 is 15 amino acids long. The V segment lost 4 bases and the J segment 4 bases; nucleotides outside the gene matches: 6. Germline values: CDR1 MGHRA, CDR2 YSYEKL. The CDR3 reads CASSPQGAGADTQYF. The CDR3 nucleotides read TGCGCCAGCAGCCCACAGGGGGCTGGGGCAGATACGCAGTATTTT.

The V gene is TRBV13, the J gene TRBJ1-6; TRBD1 agrees at 9 bases. CDR3 length equals 15 residues. V lost 6 bases to trimming and J lost 8 bases; unmatched junction nucleotides: 8. From germline, CDR1 is PRHDT and CDR2 FYEKMQ (reference sequence). CDR3 sequence reads: CASSYGTGIDSPLHF. The CDR3 coding sequence is TGTGCCAGCAGTTACGGGACAGGGATCGATTCACCCCTCCACTTT.

V gene TRBV7-6 combines with J gene TRBJ2-1, with D possibly being TRBD2 (6 bases). This CDR3 has 14 amino acids. V was pared by 4 bases and J by 6 bases, with 13 bases between. Germline values: CDR1 SGHVS, CDR2 FNYEAQ. CDR3 nucleotides: TGTGCCAGCAGCTCAGGAGGGATAGCCAATGAGCAGTTCTTC. Translated, it gives CASSSGGIANEQFF.

This chain uses TRBV9 with TRBJ2-7, with unresolved D. The CDR3 loop spans 15 amino acids. The ends were cut back, 0 bases at V and 3 bases at J, with 13 bases in the middle. Germline V lookup: CDR1 SGDLS, CDR2 YYNGEE. The DNA for the CDR3 is TGTGCCAGCAGCGTAGGGCCGACCCCAGGCTACGAGCAGTACTTC. Translated: CASSVGPTPGYEQYF.

This clone was observed a handful of times. V gene TRBV14 combines with J gene TRBJ2-5; D remains ambiguous. V lost 6 bases to trimming and J lost 0 bases, with 11 bases between them. Per the germline V gene, CDR1 is SGHDN and CDR2 is FVKESK. This CDR3 has 14 amino acids. In DNA form, the CDR3 reads TGTGCCAGCAGTCGACTCCGGGACCAAGAGACCCAGTACTTC. This translates into CASSRLRDQETQYF.

This sequence joins TRBV2 and TRBJ1-2; 8 bases map to TRBD1. CDR3 length: 16 residues. CDR1 and CDR2 (germline): SNHLY, FYNNEI. V trimming: 3 bases; J trimming: 4 bases; junction bases outside the gene matches: 10. The DNA of the CDR3 is TGTGCCAGCAGTGACTCTCTGGACAGGGTGGTCTATGGCTACACCTTC. Protein sequence: CASSDSLDRVVYGYTF.

V usage is TRBV18 and J usage is TRBJ1-1; tentatively, D is TRBD1 (5 bases). V was cut by 2 bases and J by 4 bases, with 20 bases left in between. This CDR3 has 17 amino acids. CDR1 is KGHSH, CDR2 LQKENI, per germline. The CDR3 protein is CASSPLLIRDRSTEAFF. DNA of the CDR3: TGTGCCAGCTCACCATTACTAATCAGGGATAGAAGCACTGAAGCTTTCTTT. The full variable domain, rest sourced from reference TRBV18 and TRBJ1-1, is NAGVMQNPRHLVRRRGQEARLRCSPMKGHSHVYWYRQLPEEGLKFMVYLQKENIIDESGMPKERFSAEFPKEGPSILRIQQVVRGDSAAYFCASSPLLIRDRSTEAFFGQGTRLTVV.

The V call is TRBV7-2, the J call TRBJ2-7; no clear D gene. The CDR3 extends over 14 amino acids. Germline V lookup: CDR1 SGHTA, CDR2 FQGNSA. Trimming took 3 bases from V and 0 from J, leaving 9 bases between them. The CDR3 is CASSLWFSSYEQYF. The CDR3 DNA is TGTGCCAGCAGCTTGTGGTTTAGCTCCTACGAGCAGTACTTC.

This rearrangement joins TRBV7-8 to TRBJ2-3; TRBD2 aligns across 13 bases. V lost 2 bases, J lost 3 bases, and 5 bases stayed unmatched. Germline values: CDR1 SGHVS, CDR2 FQNEAQ. The CDR3 sequence is 17 residues long. The chain's CDR3 is CASSLRTSGSRTDTQYF. CDR3 coding DNA: TGTGCCAGCAGCTTAAGGACTAGCGGGAGTCGGACAGATACGCAGTATTTT.

This clone turned up a few times. The rearrangement joins TRBV18 to TRBJ2-5, with D possibly TRBD2 on 5 matching bases. V was trimmed by 2 bases and J by 4 bases, leaving 17 bases between them. Looked up from germline, CDR1 is KGHSH and CDR2 is LQKENI. This CDR3 region has 16 residues. CDR3 in DNA: TGTGCCAGCTCACCAATACTCGCGGGTCTAGCAGAGACCCAGTACTTC. Translating it yields CASSPILAGLAETQYF.

V usage is TRBV7-2 and J usage is TRBJ1-4, with 9 bases aligning to TRBD1. V lost 5 bases to trimming and J lost 8 bases; unmatched junction nucleotides: 6. This CDR3 region has 14 residues. Germline CDR1 and CDR2: SGHTA and FQGNSA. The CDR3 DNA reads TGTGCCAGCAGCGAGGACAGGGGACGAGAAAAACTGTTTTTT. This codes for CASSEDRGREKLFF.

The CDR3 spells CASSPGQGVYGYTF. As DNA, the CDR3 is TGTGCCAGCAGCCCCGGACAGGGGGTCTATGGCTACACCTTC. The chain carries TRBV5-4 and TRBJ1-2; 10 bases align to TRBD1. V dropped 4 bases and J dropped 4; count of bases not matched to a gene: 4. The CDR3 is made up of 14 amino acids. Germline values: CDR1 SGHNT, CDR2 YYREEE (reference sequence).

This clone showed up just once. The chain is built from TRBV9 and TRBJ2-1; maybe TRBD2 (5 bases). This CDR3 contains 16 residues. Germline V gene lookup returns CDR1 SGDLS and CDR2 YYNGEE. Trimming stripped 2 bases from V and 3 bases from J, with 15 bases between. Written as DNA, the CDR3 is TGTGCCAGCAGCGTGGTGTCGCTAGCTGGCTACAATGAGCAGTTCTTC. Encoded protein: CASSVVSLAGYNEQFF. Based on the CDR3 plus reference TRBV9 and TRBJ2-1, the full variable domain is DSGVTQTPKHLITATGQRVTLRCSPRSGDLSVYWYQQSLDQGLQFLIQYYNGEERAKGNILERFSAQQFPDLHSELNLSSLELGDSALYFCASSVVSLAGYNEQFFGPGTRLTVL.

The count of this clone is one. The chain couples TRBV29-1 to TRBJ2-2; 7 nucleotides line up with TRBD1. V gave up 7 bases and J gave up 3 bases; unmatched junction bases: 5. Germline V lookup: CDR1 SQVTM, CDR2 ANQGSEA. This CDR3 is 13 amino acids long. CDR3 protein: CSGQTGYTGELFF. Written as DNA, the CDR3 is TGCAGCGGGCAGACAGGGTACACCGGGGAGCTGTTTTTT.

The chain carries TRBV7-8 and TRBJ1-3, with D maybe TRBD1 (5 bases). V was pared by 1 base and J by 0 bases, with 13 bases between. CDR3 length equals 17 residues. Germline lookup yields CDR1 SGHVS and CDR2 FQNEAQ. In DNA, the CDR3 is TGTGCCAGCAGCTTAGTGTTTGCAGGGTTCTCTGGAAACACCATATATTTT. This encodes CASSLVFAGFSGNTIYF.

The V and J genes are TRBV6-1 and TRBJ1-4; D is undetermined. Trimming took 0 bases from V and 15 from J, leaving 20 bases between them. From germline, CDR1 is MNHNS and CDR2 SASEGT. The length of the CDR3 is 15 residues. The CDR3 DNA reads as TGTGCCAGCAGTGAAGCCCTTGGGATGACGCGGGCCTTGTTTTTT. The encoded protein is CASSEALGMTRALFF.

J is TRBJ2-7 and V is TRBV12-3 or TRBV12-4; D uncertain. Trimming pared 6 bases from V and 5 bases from J, leaving 11 bases between. This CDR3 is built from 12 residues. The CDR3 here is CASSIVRDEQYF. The CDR3 region has the DNA TGTGCCAGCAGCATAGTAAGAGACGAGCAGTACTTC.

V usage is TRBV15 and J usage is TRBJ2-5; TRBD1 matches 8 bases. The V and J ends lost 0 bases and 3 bases, in that order; junction bases with no gene match: 3. CDR1 is LNHNV, CDR2 YYDKDF, per germline (reference sequence). This CDR3 contains 15 residues. The CDR3 DNA reads TGTGCCACCAGCAGAGAAATGGACAGGGAAGAGACCCAGTACTTC. As protein: CATSREMDREETQYF.

J is TRBJ2-1 and V is TRBV12-3 or TRBV12-4; no firm D call. This CDR3 has 13 residues. V lost 3 bases and J 5 bases, leaving 8 bases between the germline ends. The CDR3 reads CASSLSQNNEQFF. The CDR3 bases are TGTGCCAGCAGTTTGAGCCAAAACAATGAGCAGTTCTTC.